Presented here are 15 T cell receptor beta chains from one specimen sequenced in a study of blood T cell repertoires in COVID-19. Sequencing was performed with immunoSEQ multiplex PCR; in TCRdb, only in-frame clones are kept and a portion is missing. This repertoire shows 150,000 to 200,000 clones, over 80% found once; its top ten account for 2.9%. Sequencing was carried out using peripheral blood. These receptors came from a woman in her fifties or sixties with acute or convalescent COVID-19.

This clone came up once. J is TRBJ2-7 and V is TRBV5-1, with D tentatively TRBD2 (5 bases). The CDR3 is made up of 13 amino acids. CDR1 and CDR2 from the germline V gene are SGHRS and YFSETQ. V lost 4 bases and J 0 bases, leaving 8 bases between the germline ends. For the CDR3, the DNA is TGCGCCAGCAGCCGGGGTTACTCCTACGAGCAGTACTTC. Amino acids: CASSRGYSYEQYF. The variable domain in full, with the rest retrieved from reference TRBV5-1 and TRBJ2-7, is KAGVTQTPRYLIKTRGQQVTLSCSPISGHRSVSWYQQTPGQGLQFLFEYFSETQRNKGNFPGRFSGRQFSNSRSEMNVSTLELGDSALYLCASSRGYSYEQYFGPGTRLTVT.

J is TRBJ1-4 and V is TRBV5-1; the D is unclear. The CDR3 sequence is 16 residues long. The germline CDR1 and CDR2 sequences are SGHRS and YFSETQ. V lost 3 bases, J lost 2 bases, and 14 bases lay in between. This CDR3 reads CASSSRVLETNEKLFF. In DNA form, the CDR3 reads TGCGCCAGCAGCTCGCGAGTATTGGAGACTAATGAAAAACTGTTTTTT.

The J gene is TRBJ2-1, the V gene TRBV7-9, with 12 bases that match TRBD1. The CDR3 is made up of 14 amino acids. Per the germline V gene, CDR1 is SEHNR and CDR2 is FQNEAQ (reference sequence). The V segment lost 5 bases and the J segment 7 bases; nucleotides outside the gene matches: 3. CDR3 in DNA: TGTGCCAGCAGCGGGACAGGGGGCCTTAATGAGCAGTTCTTC. It encodes CASSGTGGLNEQFF.

The chain recombines TRBV19 with TRBJ1-6, with D uncertain. The CDR3 consists of 15 residues. V lost 4 bases and J 3 bases, leaving 10 bases between the germline ends. The V gene's germline CDR1 is LNHDA and CDR2 SQIVND (reference sequence). Written as DNA, the CDR3 is TGTGCCAGTAGTAGGCAGGAACTCTATAATTCACCCCTCCACTTT. This encodes CASSRQELYNSPLHF.

The chain carries TRBV6-5 and TRBJ1-5; 8 nucleotides line up with TRBD1. The CDR3 is 15 amino acids. CDR1 and CDR2 (germline): MNHEY, SVGAGI. Trimming removed 6 bases from V and 0 bases from J; junction bases left unmatched: 4. CDR3 nucleotide sequence: TGTGCCAGCAGACCGGGACAGGCTAGCAATCAGCCCCAGCATTTT. As protein: CASRPGQASNQPQHF.

The chain joins TRBV3-1 (or the pseudogene TRBV3-2) to TRBJ2-2, with no clear D. Germline V gene lookup returns CDR1 LGHDT and CDR2 YNNKEL (reference sequence). This CDR3 is 14 amino acids long. Trimming cost V 3 bases and J 1 base, with 6 bases left between them. In DNA form, the CDR3 reads TGTGCCAGCAGCCACCCGGTGAACACCGGGGAGCTGTTTTTT. Protein sequence: CASSHPVNTGELFF.

This clone occurred once. The rearrangement uses TRBV7-2 and TRBJ1-2; 7 nucleotides agree with TRBD1. The germline gives CDR1 SGHTA, CDR2 FQGNSA. The junction had 5 bases not matched to a gene; V was cut back by 5 bases and J by 2 bases. CDR3 length equals 14 residues. CDR3 protein: CASSLMTGNYGYTF. CDR3 coding DNA: TGTGCCAGCAGCCTCATGACAGGGAACTATGGCTACACCTTC.

There are a few counts of this clone. The chain recombines TRBV19 with TRBJ1-3, with D hard to call. This CDR3 has 15 residues. V lost 6 bases and J lost 2, with 14 bases in between. CDR1 is LNHDA, CDR2 SQIVND, per germline (reference sequence). CDR3 in amino acids: CASSSTLNAGNTIYF. DNA of the CDR3: TGTGCCAGTAGCTCGACTCTTAATGCTGGAAACACCATATATTTT.

This clone was seen only a few times. The chain joins TRBV7-2 to TRBJ1-3; the match to TRBD1 covers 9 bases. Looked up from germline, CDR1 is SGHTA and CDR2 is FQGNSA. The V gene end was trimmed by 5 bases and the J gene end by 4 bases; junction bases not matched to a gene: 3. This CDR3 spans 14 amino acids. The CDR3 nucleotides are TGTGCCAGCAGCGCACAGGGGGCGGGAAACACCATATATTTT. Its protein is CASSAQGAGNTIYF.

V usage is TRBV4-1 and J usage is TRBJ2-3; TRBD2 aligns across 14 bases. CDR3 length: 19 amino acids. J lost 5 bases, V lost 1 base, and 11 bases had no gene match. Per germline, CDR1 MGHRA and CDR2 YSYEKL. The CDR3 region is CASSQVGTSGGPRGDTQYF. The CDR3 coding sequence is TGCGCCAGCAGCCAAGTCGGGACTAGCGGGGGCCCTCGGGGAGATACGCAGTATTTT.

J is TRBJ1-1 and V is TRBV4-3; D is undetermined. The V and J ends lost 0 bases and 6 bases respectively, with 17 bases between them. CDR1 LGHNA and CDR2 YSLEER come from the germline V gene. The length of the CDR3 is 16 residues. CDR3 loop: CASSQDFEVGGAEAFF. CDR3 DNA: TGCGCCAGCAGCCAAGACTTTGAGGTTGGAGGCGCTGAAGCTTTCTTT.

The genes are TRBV2 and TRBJ1-5; D is undetermined. Germline V CDR1 and CDR2: SNHLY, FYNNEI. There are 14 residues in the CDR3. Between the trimmed V and J ends, which lost 6 bases and 4 bases, there was a span of 13 bases. This chain's CDR3 is CASSRTGMNQPQHF. The CDR3 DNA reads as TGTGCCAGCAGCAGGACGGGAATGAATCAGCCCCAGCATTTT.

This clone was picked up a small number of times. The chain couples TRBV28 to TRBJ1-1; 10 bases map to TRBD1. The germline V gene has CDR1 MDHEN and CDR2 SYDVKM. The ends lost 4 bases at V and 0 bases at J; junction bases unmatched: 5. The CDR3 has 16 residues. As DNA, the CDR3 is TGTGCCAGCAGTTCTAGACAGGGGGCTCTGAACACTGAAGCTTTCTTT. It yields the protein CASSSRQGALNTEAFF.

This chain joins TRBV5-1 and TRBJ2-2, with 7 bases identical to TRBD1. This CDR3 region has 15 residues. In germline, CDR1 is SGHRS, CDR2 YFSETQ. The V and J ends lost 5 bases and 2 bases, in that order; junction bases with no gene match: 6. The CDR3 spells CASSYTGVNTGELFF. The CDR3 nucleotides read TGCGCCAGCAGTTATACAGGGGTCAACACCGGGGAGCTGTTTTTT.

The genes are TRBV19 and TRBJ1-1; D is uncertain. CDR1 and CDR2 (germline): LNHDA, SQIVND (reference sequence). V was pared by 2 bases and J by 8 bases, with 12 bases between. The CDR3 length is 13 residues. The CDR3 loop is CASSISGWPEAFF. In nucleotides, the CDR3 is TGTGCCAGTAGTATATCGGGGTGGCCCGAAGCTTTCTTT.